This passage covers 32 T cell receptor beta chains from one sample sequenced in a study of blood T cell repertoires in COVID-19. The assay was immunoSEQ multiplex PCR, and TCRdb's table has in-frame clones only and misses some. Here the sample spans about 290,000 clones, roughly 90% being singletons. Sample: PBMCs or T cells enriched from blood (not recorded which). The origin of the receptors is a woman in her thirties or forties who had recovered from COVID-19.

The chain joins TRBV2 to TRBJ1-2, with D possibly matching TRBD1 (5 bases). Trimming cost V 6 bases and J 0 bases, with 8 bases left between them. This CDR3 has 13 amino acids. Germline V gene data show CDR1 as SNHLY and CDR2 as FYNNEI. The CDR3 DNA reads TGTGCCAGCAGACCAGGGACTAACTATGGCTACACCTTC. Its translation: CASRPGTNYGYTF.

This rearrangement joins TRBV7-3 to TRBJ2-1, with a possible D match to TRBD2 (5 bases). Per germline, CDR1 SGHTA and CDR2 FQGTGA. The CDR3 is 17 amino acids. V lost 4 bases and J lost 5, with 21 bases in between. The CDR3 coding sequence is TGTGCCAGCAGCTCCCCGGGAAAGGTGGGCAACGACAATGAGCAGTTCTTC. It is translated as CASSSPGKVGNDNEQFF.

The genes are TRBV5-1 and TRBJ1-4; 9 bases are shared with TRBD1. The CDR3 is 15 amino acids. With 2 bases clipped from V and 8 bases from J, the junction kept 7 bases outside the gene matches. Per germline, CDR1 SGHRS and CDR2 YFSETQ. The CDR3: CASSFSQGAREKLFF. CDR3 bases: TGCGCCAGCAGCTTTTCACAGGGGGCGCGAGAAAAACTGTTTTTT. Variable domain in full (rest from reference TRBV5-1 and TRBJ1-4): KAGVTQTPRYLIKTRGQQVTLSCSPISGHRSVSWYQQTPGQGLQFLFEYFSETQRNKGNFPGRFSGRQFSNSRSEMNVSTLELGDSALYLCASSFSQGAREKLFFGSGTQLSVL.

The CDR3 nucleotides are TGCAGCGTTGTTGAGGCGGAAAGGGGGCGAGGTGAGCAGTTCTTC. Protein: CSVVEAERGRGEQFF. The rearrangement links TRBV29-1 to TRBJ2-1, with 7 nucleotides matching TRBD1. This CDR3 is built from 15 residues. Germline V gene lookup returns CDR1 SQVTM and CDR2 ANQGSEA. V lost 4 bases to trimming and J lost 9 bases; unmatched junction nucleotides: 15.

The table lists this clone with a count of one. This sequence joins TRBV4-2 and TRBJ1-6; unclear D gene. Looked up from germline, CDR1 is LGHNA and CDR2 is YNFKEQ. This CDR3 comprises 16 residues. The V end lost 0 bases, the J end lost 9 bases, and 15 bases lay between the germline ends. The CDR3 region is CASSQDARGNGSPLHF. CDR3 DNA sequence: TGTGCCAGCAGCCAAGATGCCCGGGGAAATGGTTCACCCCTCCACTTT.

J is TRBJ2-7 and V is TRBV12-2; TRBD2, the table's D call, lacks a check against the DNA. TRBV12-2 is a listed pseudogene. The CDR3 runs to 15 residues. CDR3 nucleotides: TGTGCAAGTCGCAAAACCCCCCCGGGGTCAACGGAGCAGTACTTC. This codes for CASRKTPPGSTEQYF.

The chain is built from TRBV6-2 or TRBV6-3 and TRBJ1-2; 9 bases line up with TRBD1. The length of the CDR3 is 14 residues. J was trimmed by 6 bases and V by 6 bases; bases with no gene match: 8. In germline, CDR1 is MNHEY, CDR2 SVGEGT. The DNA for the CDR3 is TGTGCCAGCAGCGCTCCGGGACAGGGTCATGGCTACACCTTC. This translates into CASSAPGQGHGYTF.

This clone has a single count. This sequence joins TRBV11-2 and TRBJ2-3; weak D call: TRBD1 (5 bases). V dropped 5 bases and J dropped 3 bases, with 15 bases sitting between them. The CDR3 sequence is 15 residues long. The germline V gene has CDR1 SGHAT and CDR2 FQNNGV. The DNA for the CDR3 is TGTGCCAGCAGCCCGAAGGGGCAGGGAACAGATACGCAGTATTTT. It specifies CASSPKGQGTDTQYF.

Only one count was recorded for this clone. The genes are TRBV7-3 and TRBJ2-2; D perhaps matches TRBD1 (6 bases). Germline-derived CDR1 and CDR2 are SGHTA and FQGTGA. Deletions cut 6 bases from V and 1 base from J, with 12 bases between. The CDR3 is 15 amino acids. The CDR3 region is CASRGTTWNTGELFF. Here the CDR3 DNA reads TGTGCCAGCAGAGGGACAACTTGGAACACCGGGGAGCTGTTTTTT.

The chain recombines TRBV19 with TRBJ1-5, with D perhaps matching TRBD1 (5 bases). The length of the CDR3 is 16 residues. Germline loops: CDR1 LNHDA, CDR2 SQIVND (reference sequence). Trimming shortened V by 1 base and J by 1 base, and 11 bases separated the two germline ends. CDR3 nucleotides: TGTGCCAGTAGTATAGGTATAGGGGTCAGCAATCAGCCCCAGCATTTT. This sequence encodes CASSIGIGVSNQPQHF.

V gene TRBV6-2 or TRBV6-3 combines with J gene TRBJ2-5; TRBD2 is a possible D gene (6 bases). V gave up 5 bases and J gave up 7 bases, with 11 bases separating them. Germline V lookup: CDR1 MNHEY, CDR2 SVGEGT. The CDR3 consists of 12 residues. CDR3: CASSRDSGTQYF. The CDR3 nucleotides read TGTGCCAGCAGTAGGGACTCGGGGACCCAGTACTTC.

The chain couples TRBV15 to TRBJ2-5; D possibly corresponds to TRBD2 (6 bases). V was shortened by 0 bases and J by 4 bases, with 12 bases between the two germline ends. The CDR3 is 15 residues long. Germline CDR1 is LNHNV and CDR2 is YYDKDF (reference sequence). The CDR3 reads CATSRDPGGGETQYF. The DNA for the CDR3 is TGTGCCACCAGCAGAGATCCCGGGGGAGGAGAGACCCAGTACTTC.

The chain employs TRBV27 and TRBJ2-7, with D possibly being TRBD1 (5 bases). The germline V gene has CDR1 MNHEY and CDR2 SMNVEV (reference sequence). This CDR3 is built from 14 residues. Trimming took off 2 bases at V and 6 bases at J, with 14 bases between the two ends. CDR3 in DNA: TGTGCCAGCAGTTTAGATGTTGTAAGGGGCGAGCAGTACTTC. It is translated as CASSLDVVRGEQYF.

The rearrangement links TRBV4-1 to TRBJ1-2; D is ambiguous. V was trimmed by 0 bases and J by 7 bases, leaving 15 bases between them. There are 15 residues in the CDR3. In germline, CDR1 is MGHRA, CDR2 YSYEKL. The CDR3 nucleotides are TGCGCCAGCAGCCAAGACGGGAATGCGGTGCGTGGCTACACCTTC. Residues: CASSQDGNAVRGYTF.

The rearrangement links TRBV15 to TRBJ1-4; D possibly corresponds to TRBD1 (5 bases). V was trimmed by 2 bases and J by 1 base, leaving 14 bases between them. Germline CDR1 is LNHNV and CDR2 is YYDKDF (reference sequence). The CDR3 spans 17 residues. CDR3 protein: CATSRPQGGGTNEKLFF. CDR3 bases: TGTGCCACCAGCAGACCCCAGGGAGGAGGAACTAATGAAAAACTGTTTTTT.

The rearrangement links TRBV4-1 to TRBJ2-7, with 8 bases fitting TRBD1. The V segment lost 2 bases and the J segment 6 bases; nucleotides outside the gene matches: 6. Germline V CDR1 and CDR2: MGHRA, YSYEKL. The CDR3 sequence is 14 residues long. The CDR3 region has the DNA TGCGCCAGCAGCCAATCACAGGGGGTCGGCGAGCAGTACTTC. Amino acids: CASSQSQGVGEQYF.

This chain connects TRBV9 to TRBJ2-1; 14 nucleotides align to TRBD2. With 0 bases clipped from V and 8 bases from J, the junction kept 7 bases outside the gene matches. CDR1 and CDR2 from the germline V gene are SGDLS and YYNGEE. The CDR3 has 17 residues. The CDR3 coding sequence is TGTGCCAGCAGCGTAGCTACTGGGACTAGCGGGGGCTATGAGCAGTTCTTC. It specifies CASSVATGTSGGYEQFF.

This clone was recorded once. The sample holds other DNA sequences that translate to the same CDR3. The chain carries TRBV5-1 and TRBJ1-4, with 7 positions matching TRBD1. V was clipped by 0 bases and J by 8 bases; unmatched bases: 4. The CDR3 loop spans 14 amino acids. Germline assignment: CDR1 SGHRS and CDR2 YFSETQ. The chain's CDR3 is CASSLGQGDEKLFF. The CDR3 DNA reads TGCGCCAGCAGCTTGGGGCAGGGGGACGAAAAACTGTTTTTT.

The V and J genes are TRBV29-1 and TRBJ2-1; 11 nucleotides align to TRBD2. After removal of 4 bases from V and 7 bases from J, the junction contained 9 bases not matched to a gene. The CDR3 loop spans 15 amino acids. Germline-derived CDR1 and CDR2 are SQVTM and ANQGSEA. The CDR3 protein is CSVVLAGGPENEQFF. The CDR3, as DNA: TGCAGCGTTGTTTTAGCGGGAGGGCCGGAGAATGAGCAGTTCTTC.

The J gene is TRBJ2-3, the V gene TRBV20-1; weak D call: TRBD1 (6 bases). V was pared by 6 bases and J by 10 bases, with 14 bases between. CDR3 length: 11 amino acids. Germline V CDR1 and CDR2: DFQATT, SNEGSKA (reference sequence). The chain's CDR3 is CSASTGTSQYF. DNA of the CDR3: TGCAGTGCATCGACCGGGACATCGCAGTATTTT.

This chain joins TRBV5-1 and TRBJ1-2; D call uncertain. Germline CDR1 and CDR2: SGHRS and YFSETQ. Deletions cut 1 base from V and 4 bases from J, with 8 bases between. This CDR3 has 13 residues. CDR3 region: CASSLSPGYGYTF. CDR3 coding DNA: TGCGCCAGCAGCTTGTCTCCAGGCTATGGCTACACCTTC.

The rearrangement links TRBV30 to TRBJ1-1; D unclear. The germline V and J ends were trimmed by 8 bases and 4 bases, with 17 bases remaining between them. Germline V lookup: CDR1 GTSNPN, CDR2 SVGIG (reference sequence). The CDR3 has 13 residues. CDR3 loop: CARGVKQATEAFF. The CDR3 DNA sequence: TGTGCCCGGGGAGTTAAGCAGGCCACTGAAGCTTTCTTT.

This clone has just one count. The rearrangement links TRBV7-8 to TRBJ1-5; 7 bases agree with TRBD1. This CDR3 comprises 15 residues. The ends lost 4 bases at V and 5 bases at J; junction bases unmatched: 8. Germline V gives CDR1 SGHVS, CDR2 FQNEAQ. The chain's CDR3 is CASSSLTGNDQPQHF. CDR3 in DNA: TGTGCCAGCAGCTCCTTGACAGGGAACGATCAGCCCCAGCATTTT.

The chain carries TRBV5-5 and TRBJ1-3; D is ambiguous. V was clipped by 5 bases and J by 6 bases, with 15 bases between them. This CDR3 is 14 amino acids long. Germline loops: CDR1 SGHKS, CDR2 YYEKEE (reference sequence). DNA of the CDR3: TGTGCCAGCAGACTAGACCCATGGGCAAACACCATATATTTT. This translates into CASRLDPWANTIYF.

This clone was seen at least ten times. The chain couples TRBV12-5 to TRBJ2-7; TRBD1 matches at 8 bases. The J segment lost 3 bases and the V segment lost 1 base, leaving 17 bases of the junction unmatched. Germline V lookup: CDR1 LGHNT, CDR2 FRNRAP. The CDR3 totals 19 residues. CDR3 bases: TGTGCTAGTGGTTTGGGGACCAAGTTAAACCGGGACAGGTTCTACGAGCAGTACTTC. Translation: CASGLGTKLNRDRFYEQYF.

The chain joins TRBV29-1 to TRBJ2-3; 11 bases line up with TRBD2. This CDR3 comprises 14 residues. V trimming: 4 bases; J trimming: 3 bases; junction bases outside the gene matches: 3. Germline values: CDR1 SQVTM, CDR2 ANQGSEA. CDR3 sequence reads: CSVAPSGGTDTQYF. The DNA of the CDR3 is TGCAGCGTTGCACCTAGCGGGGGGACAGATACGCAGTATTTT.

The CDR3: CAWGSPYGYTF. Written as DNA, the CDR3 is TGTGCCTGGGGGTCTCCCTATGGCTACACCTTC. V usage is TRBV30 and J usage is TRBJ1-2; D unresolved. Per germline, CDR1 GTSNPN and CDR2 SVGIG (reference sequence). This CDR3 spans 11 amino acids. V lost 5 bases and J lost 4, with 8 bases in between.

This clone appeared a single time. The CDR3 sequence: CASSYDRWAEAFF. CDR3 sequence (DNA): TGTGCCAGCAGCTACGACAGGTGGGCTGAAGCTTTCTTT. The V and J genes are TRBV12-3 or TRBV12-4 and TRBJ1-1, with a tentative D call TRBD1 (6 bases). The length of the CDR3 is 13 residues. V was clipped by 6 bases and J by 6 bases, with 14 bases between them.

This clone was found a few times. The J gene is TRBJ1-1, the V gene TRBV27; 8 positions match TRBD1. The CDR3 loop spans 14 amino acids. From germline, CDR1 is MNHEY and CDR2 SMNVEV (reference sequence). The V gene end was trimmed by 5 bases and the J gene end by 0 bases; junction bases not matched to a gene: 2. CDR3 nucleotide sequence: TGTGCCAGCAGTCCACAGGGGGTGAACACTGAAGCTTTCTTT. This translates into CASSPQGVNTEAFF.

Comments on this clone: The sample holds other DNA sequences that translate to the same CDR3. V usage is TRBV5-1 and J usage is TRBJ1-5, with D perhaps TRBD1 (5 bases). Germline CDR1 reads SGHRS; CDR2 reads YFSETQ. The V and J ends lost 2 bases and 0 bases respectively, with 9 bases between them. The CDR3 consists of 15 residues. The CDR3 region has the DNA TGCGCCAGCAGCTTAGGAGACAGTAGCAATCAGCCCCAGCATTTT. Protein product: CASSLGDSSNQPQHF.

This rearrangement joins TRBV18 to TRBJ2-3; perhaps TRBD1 as D (6 bases). The CDR3 length is 14 residues. The V end was cut by 3 bases, the J end by 6 bases, with 13 bases between. The V gene's germline CDR1 is KGHSH and CDR2 LQKENI. CDR3 DNA sequence: TGTGCCAGCTCACCGACAGGCGTCGAGGATACGCAGTATTTT. Residues: CASSPTGVEDTQYF.

This sequence joins TRBV24-1 and TRBJ2-7, with D possibly being TRBD2 (6 bases). Trimming stripped 5 bases from V and 7 bases from J, with 20 bases between. Germline assignment: CDR1 KGHDR and CDR2 SFDVKD. The CDR3 has 15 residues. As DNA, the CDR3 is TGTGCCACCAGTGGGGAACAGGACTACTTGGGGGAGCAGTACTTC. Amino acids: CATSGEQDYLGEQYF.